This section outlines one T cell receptor beta chain sequence together with its context. Its specificity is unknown. This entry belongs to a study of cytomegalovirus exposure and HLA in healthy donors. Overall study: A data release that came early held approximately 85 million unique TCRs from HLA-typed donors.

The ends lost 2 bases at V and 5 bases at J; junction bases unmatched: 6. Germline CDR1 reads ENHRY; CDR2 reads SYGVKD. The CDR3 has 15 residues. The PCR had 60 Vbeta and 13 Jbeta primers. Repertoires were generated with immunoSEQ multiplex PCR, while TCRdb's copy carries only in-frame clones and drops some. The repertoire consists of 160,000 or so clones, with roughly 85% occurring once and the leading ten covering more than 2%. Study-level findings and limits: The authors later found HLA-associated TCR beta chains more clonally expanded than equally common others. Solely CMV serostatus was available to characterize immune exposure. Common viral pathogens seemed to be connected with several of the most significant clusters, according to a later analysis.

The rearrangement joins TRBV10-3 to TRBJ1-1, with 9 bases identical to TRBD1. The specimen sequenced was PBMCs. The receptor comes from a woman aged 18-29 years in good health and CMV-seronegative. The CDR3: CAISEGTGRRTEAFF. CDR3 in DNA: TGTGCCATCAGTGAGGGGACAGGGCGGAGGACTGAAGCTTTCTTT.